One sample yielded the 27 T cell receptor beta chains listed below, sequenced in a study of prognosis after radiotherapy for stage I lung cancer. TCR beta CDR3 amplification from genomic DNA was performed by two-round multiplex PCR. First-round PCR amplification was performed with primers specific to each TRBV and TRBJ gene. TCRdb reprocessed the multiplex PCR reads with MiXCR, giving one entry per CDR3 protein. The data hold approximately 22,000 distinct CDR3 sequences, with roughly 44% observed a single time. This material consisted of PBMCs, taken before or after stereotactic body radiation therapy (not recorded which). These receptors all stem from a donor over 45 with non-small cell lung cancer.

This clonotype has more than one count but fewer than ten. The junction departs from the called germline gene at one end, perhaps through a read error. The V gene is TRBV7-8, the J gene TRBJ2-4; tentatively, D is TRBD1 (5 bases). This CDR3 region has 16 residues. Germline-derived CDR1 and CDR2 are SGHVS and FQNEAQ. CDR3 in DNA: TGTGCCAGCAGATTAGACAGCGCAGTAGCCAAAAACATTCAGTACTTC. Translated, it gives CASRLDSAVAKNIQYF. Drawing the rest from reference TRBV7-8 and TRBJ2-4, the complete variable domain is GAGVSQSPRYKVAKRGQDVALRCDPISGHVSLFWYQQALGQGPEFLTYFQNEAQLDKSGLPSDRFFAERPEGSVSTLKIQRTQQEDSAVYLCASRLDSAVAKNIQYFGAGTRLSVL.

The sample holds many counts of this clonotype. An end of the junction differs from the germline gene, which may be a read error. V and J are TRBV20-1 and TRBJ1-5; perhaps TRBD1 as D (6 bases). Germline lookup yields CDR1 DFQATT and CDR2 SNEGSKA (reference sequence). This CDR3 has 15 amino acids. CDR3 residues: CSARVGRGYNQPRHF. CDR3 nucleotides: TGCAGTGCTAGAGTGGGCAGGGGATACAATCAGCCCCGGCATTTT.

Concerning this clonotype: It may be a read error: a sequence one base away is much more abundant. The chain combines TRBV29-1 with TRBJ2-7; D assignment may be TRBD1 or TRBD2 (5 bases each). CDR1 is SQVTM and CDR2 is ANQGSEA in the germline V gene. V was shortened by 2 bases and J by 1 base, with 12 bases between the two germline ends. The CDR3 loop spans 14 amino acids. DNA of the CDR3: TGCAGCGTTGAAAACGGGGACGAATCCTACGAGCAGTACTTC. It is translated as CSVENGDESYEQYF.

This clonotype was seen ten or more times. This chain uses TRBV9 with TRBJ2-2; D unresolved. Trimming stripped 4 bases from V and 6 bases from J, with 10 bases between. The CDR3 loop spans 13 amino acids. Germline V gives CDR1 SGDLS, CDR2 YYNGEE. In nucleotides, the CDR3 is TGTGCCAGCAGCCCAGATTATTCCGGGGAGCTGTTTTTT. This gives the protein CASSPDYSGELFF.

By sample fraction, this clonotype is medium-sized (0.01 to 0.1%). This sequence joins TRBV28 and TRBJ2-7; possibly TRBD1 for D (6 bases). The germline CDR1 and CDR2 sequences are MDHEN and SYDVKM. The V end lost 6 bases, the J end lost 9 bases, and 15 bases lay between the germline ends. This CDR3 is 12 amino acids long. In DNA, the CDR3 is TGTGCCAGCAGCCCCACAGGGACCTGGCAGTACTTC. Translation gives CASSPTGTWQYF.

V is TRBV15 and J is TRBJ2-1; 10 bases map to TRBD2. Germline V gene data show CDR1 as LNHNV and CDR2 as YYDKDF (reference sequence). The CDR3 runs 16 residues. Losses at the gene ends were 1 base for V and 2 bases for J; bases not matched to a gene: 2. Here the CDR3 reads CATSRGSGGAYNEQFF. DNA of the CDR3: TGTGCCACCAGCAGAGGCAGCGGGGGGGCCTACAATGAGCAGTTCTTC.

About this clonotype: Since a far larger clone is one base different, this is likely a read error. The chain has TRBV6-2 or TRBV6-3 and TRBJ2-5; no clear D. Gene TRBJ2-1 matches the end of the DNA better, so the J call may be wrong. The CDR3 is 13 amino acids. Germline V CDR1 and CDR2: MNHEY, SVGEGT. The CDR3 DNA follows: TGTGCCAGCAGTTACGGAGAGGAAAATGAGCAGTTCTTC. Amino acid sequence: CASSYGEENEQFF.

In this sample, this clonotype turned up many times. The chain joins TRBV20-1 to TRBJ2-3; 14 bases are a match to TRBD2. Unmatched junction bases numbered 7, after V lost 2 bases and J lost 0 bases. Per germline, CDR1 DFQATT and CDR2 SNEGSKA (reference sequence). The CDR3 has 18 amino acids. The CDR3 DNA follows: TGCAGTGCTAGACCCGCGACTAGCGGGAGGGTTAGCACAGATACGCAGTATTTT. This encodes CSARPATSGRVSTDTQYF.

This clonotype was counted many times. The V call is TRBV2, the J call TRBJ2-1; no clear D gene. CDR3 size: 13 residues. The germline V gene encodes CDR1 SNHLY and CDR2 FYNNEI. Trimming pared 6 bases from V and 8 bases from J, leaving 14 bases between. The CDR3 DNA is TGTGCCAGCAGCGATCTTAGGCAGCATGAGCAGTTCTTC. It translates to CASSDLRQHEQFF.

This clonotype was recorded at least ten times. V usage is TRBV11-2 and J usage is TRBJ2-1, with unresolved D. Trimming left V 1 base short and J 5 bases short, with 3 bases between. CDR1 and CDR2 (germline): SGHAT, FQNNGV. CDR3 length equals 12 residues. CDR3: CASSLVNNEQFF. The CDR3 nucleotides read TGTGCCAGCAGCTTAGTAAACAATGAGCAGTTCTTC.

On this clonotype itself: At one of its ends the junction is not consistent with the germline gene, which may arise from a read error. This chain links TRBV6-8 with TRBJ2-1; 7 bases align to TRBD2. The CDR3 covers 18 residues. The V gene's germline CDR1 is MNHGY and CDR2 SAAAGT. The CDR3 coding sequence is TGTGCCAGCAGTCAAACAGTGGGCGTTGGGAGGGAAAACAATGAGCAGTCCTTC. Its translation is CASSQTVGVGRENNEQSF.

As regards this clonotype: A much larger clone lies one base from this, so it may be a read error. J is TRBJ2-5 and V is TRBV6-1; no definite D call. CDR3 length equals 13 residues. In germline, CDR1 is MNHNS, CDR2 SASEGT. Here the CDR3 reads CASGLAPQENQYF. The CDR3 nucleotides are TGTGCCAGCGGGTTGGCTCCACAAGAGAACCAGTACTTC.

V gene TRBV9 combines with J gene TRBJ2-7; 11 bases align to TRBD1. The V gene end was trimmed by 4 bases and the J gene end by 9 bases; junction bases not matched to a gene: 18. Germline-derived CDR1 and CDR2 are SGDLS and YYNGEE. The CDR3 loop spans 17 amino acids. The CDR3 reads CASSPRTGGPLGTGQYF. The CDR3 nucleotides read TGTGCCAGCAGCCCGAGGACAGGGGGCCCTCTGGGAACGGGGCAGTACTTC.

As regards this clonotype: This is likely an artifact of a read error, given a far larger clone one base away. This chain links TRBV6-4 with TRBJ2-6, with D possibly matching TRBD1 (5 bases). There are 14 residues in the CDR3. The germline V gene encodes CDR1 MRHNA and CDR2 SNTAGT. DNA of the CDR3: TGTGTCAGCAGCCAGGGCTCTGGGGCCAACGTCCTGACTTTC. It translates to CVSSQGSGANVLTF.

This clonotype was detected many times. The chain combines TRBV9 with TRBJ2-1; 7 bases align to TRBD1. This CDR3 has 15 amino acids. V was pared by 3 bases and J by 4 bases, with 7 bases of the junction left unmatched. CDR1 is SGDLS, CDR2 YYNGEE, per germline. DNA of the CDR3: TGTGCCAGCAGCGACATGGACAGGCCGTACAATGAGCAGTTCTTC. As protein: CASSDMDRPYNEQFF.

This clonotype was detected many times. V gene TRBV6-1 combines with J gene TRBJ2-6; D is ambiguous. CDR3 size: 15 residues. Looked up from germline, CDR1 is MNHNS and CDR2 is SASEGT. V was pared by 6 bases and J by 3 bases, with 12 bases between. This CDR3 reads CASRAVSGGANVLTF. CDR3 DNA sequence: TGTGCCAGCAGGGCTGTCAGTGGTGGGGCCAACGTCCTGACTTTC.

Details on this clonotype: This likely stems from a read error, as it lies one base from a far larger clone. The CDR3 coding sequence is TGTGCCAGCAGTGAAAGACTGGGAGATCTAGCGGGAGGAGCAGATACGAAGTATTTT. Its protein product is CASSERLGDLAGGADTKYF. The chain links TRBV6-2 or TRBV6-3 to TRBJ2-3, with 11 bases aligning to TRBD2. The V gene's germline CDR1 is MNHEY and CDR2 SVGEGT. CDR3 length: 19 residues.

Relative to its sample, this clonotype is medium-sized (0.01 to 0.1%). The J gene is TRBJ1-3, the V gene TRBV28; TRBD1 might be the D (6 bases). The CDR3 has 15 residues. The germline CDR1 and CDR2 sequences are MDHEN and SYDVKM. The V end was cut by 2 bases, the J end by 4 bases, with 12 bases between. CDR3 region: CASSLPGARGNTIYF. The DNA of the CDR3 is TGTGCCAGCAGTTTACCGGGGGCGAGAGGAAACACCATATATTTT.

This clonotype was picked up many times. The chain has TRBV12-3 or TRBV12-4 and TRBJ1-5; D unresolved. V shed 3 bases and J shed 2 bases, with 2 bases lying between them. CDR3 size: 12 residues. CDR3 region: CASSLGNQPQHF. The CDR3 nucleotides read TGTGCCAGCAGTTTGGGCAATCAGCCCCAGCATTTT.

The chain employs TRBV11-2 and TRBJ2-7; D ambiguous. The germline V gene encodes CDR1 SGHAT and CDR2 FQNNGV. This CDR3 comprises 15 residues. The germline V and J ends were trimmed by 4 bases and 3 bases, with 16 bases remaining between them. The chain's CDR3 is CASSSPAVGSYEQYF. CDR3 nucleotides: TGTGCCAGCAGCTCTCCGGCAGTAGGCAGCTACGAGCAGTACTTC.

In regard to this clonotype: A far larger clone is off by one base, so a read error is likely. This chain joins TRBV7-3 and TRBJ2-7; 10 nucleotides align to TRBD1. This CDR3 has 19 amino acids. From germline, CDR1 is SGHTA and CDR2 FQGTGA. CDR3: CVSSPRDRGWDLSVHEQYF. CDR3 nucleotides: TGTGTCAGCAGCCCAAGGGACAGGGGATGGGACCTGAGCGTCCACGAGCAGTACTTC.

The chain has TRBV11-1 and TRBJ2-1, with D possibly matching TRBD2 (6 bases). Germline V gene sequence: CDR1 SGHAT, CDR2 FQDESV (reference sequence). The CDR3 totals 14 residues. V dropped 5 bases and J dropped 7 bases, with 15 bases sitting between them. In DNA, the CDR3 is TGTGCCAGCAGCCCGGCGACTAGTCTGAATGAGCAGTTCTTC. As protein: CASSPATSLNEQFF.

This clonotype appeared many times. For the CDR3, the DNA is TGTGCCAGCAGCGTTACTTGGCTGGGGGGGCAAGATACGCAGTATTTT. It is translated as CASSVTWLGGQDTQYF. This rearrangement joins TRBV9 to TRBJ2-3; a possible D gene is TRBD2 (7 bases). Germline V gives CDR1 SGDLS, CDR2 YYNGEE. The CDR3 has 16 residues. Trimming left V 2 bases short and J 5 bases short, with 18 bases between.

Many counts were recorded for this clonotype. This sequence joins TRBV5-1 and TRBJ2-5, with 11 bases matching TRBD2. This CDR3 has 16 residues. Germline V gene sequence: CDR1 SGHRS, CDR2 YFSETQ. After removal of 4 bases from V and 1 base from J, the junction contained 6 bases not matched to a gene. CDR3 sequence: CASSISGRAVQETQYF. The DNA of the CDR3 is TGCGCCAGCAGCATTAGCGGGAGGGCTGTCCAAGAGACCCAGTACTTC.

This clonotype is labeled medium-sized. The chain is built from TRBV6-2 or TRBV6-3 and TRBJ2-1; no clear D. V lost 0 bases, J lost 9 bases, and 3 bases lay in between. The germline V gene encodes CDR1 MNHEY and CDR2 SVGEGT. The CDR3 contains 11 residues. CDR3 residues: CASSYSGEQFF. CDR3 bases: TGTGCCAGCAGTTACTCCGGTGAGCAGTTCTTC.

As concerns this clonotype: With a far larger clone one base away, a read error is the likely cause. V and J are TRBV7-9 and TRBJ2-7; D perhaps matches TRBD2 (5 bases). CDR3 length equals 15 residues. Germline V lookup: CDR1 SEHNR, CDR2 FQNEAQ (reference sequence). CDR3 protein: CASSFPIGRLYEKYF. As DNA, the CDR3 is TGTGCCAGCAGCTTTCCGATTGGGAGACTCTACGAGAAGTACTTC.

By share of the sample, this clonotype is medium-sized. The V call is TRBV28, the J call TRBJ1-2; D is unclear. This CDR3 spans 15 amino acids. Trimming stripped 4 bases from V and 2 bases from J, with 14 bases between. The germline gives CDR1 MDHEN, CDR2 SYDVKM. The CDR3 DNA is TGTGCCAGCAGTTCAGGACCCATCCAAAACTATGGCTACACCTTC. Translated, it gives CASSSGPIQNYGYTF.